The 18 T cell receptor beta chains listed next were all sequenced from one sample in a study of human T cells and chemical hapten exposure. The time point: pre-sensitization, week 0. Treatment described: therapeutic diphenylcyclopropenone sensitization with weekly scalp DPC. TCRdb reanalysed the RACE reads using MiXCR and keeps one entry per CDR3 protein. The table has 200,000 to 300,000 distinct CDR3 sequences, roughly 8.9% seen once. The input for sequencing was whole blood, taken in connection with sensitization to the hapten diphenylcyclopropenone (DPC). The receptor set was obtained from a woman between 40 and 50 years old with alopecia areata. Some clones in this sample may be carry-over from other donors' samples.

This clonotype was seen only a few times. J is TRBJ2-6 and V is TRBV19; D is possibly TRBD1 (6 bases). The germline V and J ends were trimmed by 8 bases and 0 bases, with 14 bases remaining between them. The length of the CDR3 is 16 residues. Germline V CDR1 and CDR2: LNHDA, SQIVND (reference sequence). The CDR3 DNA sequence: TGTGCCAGTCGTCGGCAGGGGCTCTCTGGGGCCAACGTCCTGACTTTC. Translation: CASRRQGLSGANVLTF. Using reference TRBV19 and TRBJ2-6 for the parts outside the CDR3, the full variable domain is DGGITQSPKYLFRKEGQNVTLSCEQNLNHDAMYWYRQDPGQGLRLIYYSQIVNDFQKGDIAEGYSVSREKKESFPLTVTSAQKNPTAFYLCASRRQGLSGANVLTFGAGSRLTVL.

The V gene is TRBV3-1, the J gene TRBJ2-5; weak D call: TRBD1 (5 bases). The CDR3 runs 13 residues. Germline CDR1 LGHDT, CDR2 YNNKEL (reference sequence). The ends were cut back, 7 bases at V and 3 bases at J, with 12 bases in the middle. The CDR3 loop is CASTYLGEETQYF. The CDR3 nucleotides read TGTGCCAGCACCTATCTAGGGGAAGAGACCCAGTACTTC.

This clonotype has just a few counts. The chain employs TRBV7-2 and TRBJ2-3, with 9 bases fitting TRBD2. CDR1 is SGHTA and CDR2 is FQGNSA in the germline V gene. V lost 5 bases, J lost 4 bases, and 10 bases stayed unmatched. This CDR3 has 16 amino acids. CDR3 coding DNA: TGTGCCAGCAGCCCCCATCCCAGCGGGGGGCCAGATACGCAGTATTTT. Translated: CASSPHPSGGPDTQYF.

This clonotype showed up just a few times. This chain uses TRBV7-9 with TRBJ1-2, with 8 bases that match TRBD1. The CDR3 spans 13 residues. From germline, CDR1 is SEHNR and CDR2 FQNEAQ (reference sequence). Trimming took 5 bases from V and 8 from J; bases not matched to a gene: 7. CDR3 nucleotide sequence: TGTGCCAGCAGCCGGGGACAGGTGGAAGGCTACACCTTC. Encoded protein: CASSRGQVEGYTF. The full variable domain, completed using reference TRBV7-9 and TRBJ1-2, is DTGVSQNPRHKITKRGQNVTFRCDPISEHNRLYWYRQTLGQGPEFLTYFQNEAQLEKSRLLSDRFSAERPKGSFSTLEIQRTEQGDSAMYLCASSRGQVEGYTFGSGTRLTVV.

In this sample, this clonotype turned up a few times. The rearrangement uses TRBV19 and TRBJ2-2, with D possibly being TRBD1 (6 bases). The V gene lost 11 bases and the J gene lost 2 bases, with 24 bases spanning the gap. Germline assignment: CDR1 LNHDA and CDR2 SQIVND (reference sequence). This CDR3 is 17 amino acids long. The CDR3 nucleotides read TGTGCCCTCCTCTCACACGGAGGACAGACCAACACCGGGGAGCTGTTTTTT. This codes for CALLSHGGQTNTGELFF.

This clonotype was counted only a few times. The chain uses TRBV7-9 and TRBJ2-7; the D is unclear. In germline, CDR1 is SEHNR, CDR2 FQNEAQ (reference sequence). Trimming shortened V by 1 base and J by 3 bases, and 10 bases separated the two germline ends. The CDR3 is made up of 14 amino acids. CDR3 in amino acids: CASSLEASIYEQYF. CDR3 in DNA: TGTGCCAGCAGCTTAGAGGCTTCGATCTACGAGCAGTACTTC.

The chain links TRBV4-1 to TRBJ1-5; 7 positions agree with TRBD1. This CDR3 has 16 residues. CDR1 MGHRA and CDR2 YSYEKL come from the germline V gene. Losses at the gene ends were 4 bases for V and 3 bases for J; bases not matched to a gene: 9. This CDR3 reads CASSPGTADDNQPQHF. In DNA form, the CDR3 reads TGCGCCAGCAGCCCAGGGACAGCAGATGACAATCAGCCCCAGCATTTT.

The chain combines TRBV29-1 with TRBJ2-5, with TRBD2 matching 7 bases. Germline-derived CDR1 and CDR2 are SQVTM and ANQGSEA. The CDR3 is 14 amino acids. V shed 1 base and J 5 bases; nucleotides not matched to a gene: 7. CDR3 DNA: TGCAGCGTTGAAGGGGATAGCGGGCGGGAGACCCAGTACTTC. It codes for CSVEGDSGRETQYF.

This clonotype was picked up a small number of times. The chain employs TRBV4-2 and TRBJ2-2; 15 bases are shared with TRBD2. The CDR3 has 17 amino acids. With V trimmed by 4 bases and J by 7 bases, 7 bases remained unmatched. Germline V gives CDR1 LGHNA, CDR2 YNFKEQ. The CDR3 loop reads CASSPGLAGGRDGELFF. The CDR3 nucleotides read TGTGCCAGCAGCCCTGGACTAGCGGGAGGGCGTGACGGGGAGCTGTTTTTT.

The chain carries TRBV10-3 and TRBJ1-1; 10 bases are a match to TRBD1. This CDR3 has 13 residues. CDR1 is ENHRY and CDR2 is SYGVKD in the germline V gene. The V gene end was trimmed by 6 bases and the J gene end by 4 bases; junction bases not matched to a gene: 2. The CDR3 bases are TGTGCCATCAGGGGACAGGGGCTCACTGAAGCTTTCTTT. It specifies CAIRGQGLTEAFF.

This clonotype was recorded at least ten times. The V and J genes are TRBV21-1 and TRBJ1-5. TRBV21-1 is a recognized pseudogene. The CDR3 has 16 residues. The CDR3 protein is CASSKARRRCNQPQHF. The DNA for the CDR3 is TGTGCCAGCAGCAAAGCGCGGCGAAGATGCAATCAGCCCCAGCATTTT.

This clonotype was observed a few times. The chain is built from TRBV6-2 or TRBV6-3 and TRBJ2-3; D tentatively reads TRBD1 or TRBD2 (5 bases each). The CDR3 spans 16 residues. CDR1 is MNHEY, CDR2 SVGEGT, per germline. Trimming stripped 6 bases from V and 2 bases from J, with 18 bases between. The CDR3 protein is CASSHPGRTVTDTQYF. CDR3 sequence (DNA): TGTGCCAGCAGCCATCCGGGACGTACCGTCACAGATACGCAGTATTTT.

This clonotype showed up just a few times. This chain connects TRBV10-3 to TRBJ1-1; 7 nucleotides align to TRBD1. The CDR3 runs to 14 residues. V shed 8 bases, J shed 3 bases, and the junction held 9 bases outside the gene matches. The germline CDR1 and CDR2 sequences are ENHRY and SYGVKD. CDR3: CAIGPGQAHTEAFF. CDR3 DNA sequence: TGTGCCATCGGGCCAGGACAGGCCCACACTGAAGCTTTCTTT.

This clonotype was seen more than once but under ten times. This rearrangement joins TRBV7-9 to TRBJ2-3; maybe TRBD1 (5 bases). Germline CDR1 and CDR2: SEHNR and FQNEAQ (reference sequence). This CDR3 is built from 12 residues. Trimming took 1 base from V and 7 from J, leaving 6 bases between them. The CDR3 region is CASSLVDNTQYF. The CDR3 region has the DNA TGTGCCAGCAGCTTAGTGGACAATACGCAGTATTTT. Supplemented by reference TRBV7-9 and TRBJ2-3, the full variable domain reads DTGVSQNPRHKITKRGQNVTFRCDPISEHNRLYWYRQTLGQGPEFLTYFQNEAQLEKSRLLSDRFSAERPKGSFSTLEIQRTEQGDSAMYLCASSLVDNTQYFGPGTRLTVL.

The chain carries TRBV4-1 and TRBJ2-7, with D possibly called TRBD1 or TRBD2 (5 bases each). The germline CDR1 and CDR2 sequences are MGHRA and YSYEKL. Trimming stripped 5 bases from V and 3 bases from J, with 14 bases between. The CDR3 is made up of 14 amino acids. The CDR3 DNA is TGCGCCAGCAGCGAGGGACCCCAGGGCTACGAGCAGTACTTC. Amino acid sequence: CASSEGPQGYEQYF.

This clonotype was picked up a small number of times. The V gene is TRBV6-2 or TRBV6-3, the J gene TRBJ1-1; D remains unclear. This CDR3 is built from 13 residues. The germline gives CDR1 MNHEY, CDR2 SVGEGT. V was pared by 2 bases and J by 6 bases, with 10 bases between. The CDR3 protein is CASSYGRPAEAFF. The CDR3 DNA is TGTGCCAGCAGTTACGGCAGGCCGGCTGAAGCTTTCTTT.

This clonotype turned up a few times. The rearrangement joins TRBV12-3 or TRBV12-4 to TRBJ2-1; 7 bases fit TRBD2. This CDR3 spans 15 amino acids. V was clipped by 1 base and J by 8 bases; unmatched bases: 8. The CDR3, as DNA: TGTGCCAGCAGTTTAGGGGCGGGAGCCAGCTATGAGCAGTTCTTC. It encodes CASSLGAGASYEQFF.

This clonotype was picked up a small number of times. The rearrangement uses TRBV28 and TRBJ2-2; TRBD1 agrees at 8 bases. CDR1 and CDR2 from the germline V gene are MDHEN and SYDVKM. J gave up 4 bases and V 7 bases, and 20 bases lay outside the gene matches. CDR3 length equals 19 residues. This chain's CDR3 is CASIGLPGTGAWGTGELFF. The CDR3 DNA sequence: TGTGCCAGCATTGGATTGCCCGGGACAGGAGCTTGGGGCACCGGGGAGCTGTTTTTT. The variable domain in full, completed from reference TRBV28 and TRBJ2-2, reads DVKVTQSSRYLVKRTGEKVFLECVQDMDHENMFWYRQDPGLGLRLIYFSYDVKMKEKGDIPEGYSVSREKKERFSLILESASTNQTSMYLCASIGLPGTGAWGTGELFFGEGSRLTVL.